The next 10 T cell receptor beta chains were all read from a single sample in a study of blood T cell repertoires in COVID-19. TCRdb's table, derived via immunoSEQ multiplex PCR, lists solely in-frame clones and lacks some. The sample lists 90,000 to 120,000 clones, 70% to 90% seen once, with roughly 6% in the top ten. Sequencing was performed on peripheral blood. Receptors were obtained from a woman aged 55 to 70 with acute or convalescent COVID-19.

The chain couples TRBV9 to TRBJ2-5, with a tentative D call TRBD2 (6 bases). V was pared by 0 bases and J by 2 bases, with 8 bases between. CDR1 is SGDLS, CDR2 YYNGEE, per germline. The CDR3 sequence is 14 residues long. CDR3 in DNA: TGTGCCAGCAGCGTAGGACTAGAACAAGAGACCCAGTACTTC. Translating gives CASSVGLEQETQYF.

The chain recombines TRBV5-1 with TRBJ2-6; D is possibly TRBD2 (5 bases). CDR1 SGHRS and CDR2 YFSETQ come from the germline V gene. The CDR3 is made up of 15 amino acids. Trimming pared 3 bases from V and 0 bases from J, leaving 7 bases between. The CDR3 sequence: CASSSTSSGANVLTF. In DNA, the CDR3 is TGCGCCAGCAGCTCAACTAGCTCTGGGGCCAACGTCCTGACTTTC.

This chain uses TRBV3-1 (or the pseudogene TRBV3-2) with TRBJ1-6; a weak D match, TRBD1 (6 bases). V shed 4 bases and J shed 7 bases, with 20 bases lying between them. The germline CDR1 and CDR2 sequences are LGHDT and YNNKEL (reference sequence). The CDR3 has 17 residues. As DNA, the CDR3 is TGTGCCAGCAGCCGAGGCAGGGGACCGGCGGCAAATTCACCCCTCCACTTT. The encoded protein is CASSRGRGPAANSPLHF.

The chain combines TRBV7-8 with TRBJ1-6; TRBD1 is a possible D gene (5 bases). Germline V lookup: CDR1 SGHVS, CDR2 FQNEAQ. With 6 bases removed from V and 9 bases from J, the gap between germline ends came to 12 bases. There are 13 residues in the CDR3. The CDR3: CASRERGTSPLHF. The CDR3 region has the DNA TGTGCCAGCAGAGAAAGGGGCACTTCACCCCTCCACTTT.

The chain recombines TRBV21-1 with TRBJ2-1; TRBD2 reflects the table's D call only, with no check against the DNA. TRBV21-1 is tagged as a pseudogene. This CDR3 contains 18 residues. The CDR3 bases are TGTGCCAGCAGCAAAGAGGCCCCGGGAGCGGGGCGGTCGGATGAGCAGTTCTTC. It encodes CASSKEAPGAGRSDEQFF.

This clone was seen once. The rearrangement uses TRBV30 and TRBJ2-1, with 9 bases matching TRBD2. The CDR3 runs 14 residues. The germline V gene has CDR1 GTSNPN and CDR2 SVGIG (reference sequence). The CDR3 DNA follows: TGTGTACCTAAGCGCGGTAGCGGGAGAAATGAGCAGTTCTTC. Its protein product is CVPKRGSGRNEQFF.

The gene calls are TRBV5-1 and TRBJ1-1, with D perhaps matching TRBD1 (5 bases). CDR3 size: 14 residues. The V end lost 4 bases, the J end lost 1 base, and 11 bases lay between the germline ends. Looked up from germline, CDR1 is SGHRS and CDR2 is YFSETQ. The CDR3 loop reads CASSTGGSNTEAFF. In DNA, the CDR3 is TGCGCCAGCAGCACCGGGGGATCGAACACTGAAGCTTTCTTT.

The chain joins TRBV24-1 to TRBJ2-6; TRBD2 might be the D (6 bases). Looked up from germline, CDR1 is KGHDR and CDR2 is SFDVKD. Trimming shortened V by 3 bases and J by 3 bases, and 14 bases separated the two germline ends. This CDR3 contains 17 residues. CDR3 sequence reads: CATSDPQTRSGANVLTF. CDR3 bases: TGTGCCACCAGTGATCCACAGACTAGAAGTGGGGCCAACGTCCTGACTTTC.

This sequence joins TRBV7-2 and TRBJ2-1, with D unresolved. The germline CDR1 and CDR2 sequences are SGHTA and FQGNSA. The V end was cut by 2 bases, the J end by 10 bases, with 12 bases between. The CDR3 is 13 amino acids. This CDR3 is CASSLFPTLEQFF. The CDR3 DNA is TGTGCCAGCAGCTTATTTCCTACCCTCGAGCAGTTCTTC. Supplemented by reference TRBV7-2 and TRBJ2-1, the full variable domain reads GAGVSQSPSNKVTEKGKDVELRCDPISGHTALYWYRQSLGQGLEFLIYFQGNSAPDKSGLPSDRFSAERTGGSVSTLTIQRTQQEDSAVYLCASSLFPTLEQFFGPGTRLTVL.

CDR3 sequence reads: CASSRQLMNTEAFF. The CDR3 DNA reads as TGTGCCAGCAGCCGACAGCTCATGAACACTGAAGCTTTCTTT. The rearrangement joins TRBV28 to TRBJ1-1; D is possibly TRBD1 (5 bases). The germline CDR1 and CDR2 sequences are MDHEN and SYDVKM. Trimming took 6 bases from V and 0 from J, leaving 11 bases between them. The CDR3 contains 14 residues.